The clone carrying this T cell receptor beta chain has only a few counts. The sample originates from a study of beta chain features in type 1 diabetes. Since all of the isolated RNA was reverse transcribed, expressed TCRB transcripts were what got sequenced. Assay used: immunoSEQ multiplex PCR; TCRdb lists only in-frame clones, some missing. This sample carries about 230,000 clones, about 9.3% of them seen once, and the ten largest clones take just under 0.035%. Germline values: CDR1 SGHAT, CDR2 FQNNGV. The CDR3 length is 17 residues. V was pared by 3 bases and J by 1 base, with 17 bases between. By way of CD45RO/CCR7/CD25/CD127/CD95/CD27, the CD4+ regulatory, stem cell-like memory, central memory and naive cells were sorted.

The source material was naive CD4+ T cells from blood. This TCR was recovered from a woman aged 18-30 years in good health. The chain has TRBV11-2 and TRBJ2-3; D possibly corresponds to TRBD1 (6 bases). CDR3 nucleotides: TGTGCCAGCAGCTTGGATCCGGGACAAACAGGCACAGATACGCAGTATTTT. Its translation: CASSLDPGQTGTDTQYF.